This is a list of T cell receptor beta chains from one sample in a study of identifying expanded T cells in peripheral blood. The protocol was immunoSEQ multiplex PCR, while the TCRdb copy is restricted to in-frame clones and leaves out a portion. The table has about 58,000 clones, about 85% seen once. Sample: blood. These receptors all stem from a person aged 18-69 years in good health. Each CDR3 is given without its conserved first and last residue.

ASSLVPGEQY	TRBJ2-7	TRBV27
ASSYGAHAETQY	TRBJ2-5	TRBV6-5
ASSIDPGQGRF	TRBJ1-1	TRBV19
ASSEITGETPQH	TRBJ1-5	TRBV6-1
ASGGRDRWTEAF	TRBJ1-1	TRBV2
ASSLRLAGADTQY	TRBJ2-3	TRBV5-4
ASSLNSRGTHNEQF	TRBJ2-1	TRBV5-1
ASSFGTARTYEAF	TRBJ1-1	TRBV7-2
ATSPKMNTEAF	TRBJ1-1	TRBV15
ASSHRSYEQY	TRBJ2-7	TRBV2
AWSVQQAGPSSSNYGYT	TRBJ1-2	TRBV30
ASSLVGGRDAF	TRBJ1-1	TRBV7-2
ASSPLAGINSGNTIY	TRBJ1-3	TRBV18
ASSLAGLAGGLVDTQY	TRBJ2-3	TRBV7-2
ATSTAQATNYGYT	TRBJ1-2	TRBV15
ARGGGGRYNEQF	TRBJ2-1	TRBV9
ASRPSGQGNTIY	TRBJ1-3	TRBV19
ASAVGQGSSEQF	TRBJ2-1	TRBV6-1
ASSQDSWTEAF	TRBJ1-1	TRBV4-3
ASSLAWAGSGNTIY	TRBJ1-3	TRBV7-8
ASSQTGGAVYGYT	TRBJ1-2	TRBV14
ASSQRGLSNQPQH	TRBJ1-5	TRBV4-2
ASSLTQTVANSPLH	TRBJ1-6	TRBV5-1
ASSEGGLGTQY	TRBJ2-5	TRBV6-1